The TCR beta chain under discussion was sequenced for a study of blood T cell repertoires in COVID-19. Study overall: Collection of acute and convalescent COVID-19 samples took place in the United States, Italy and Spain. From T cells, B-cell-depleted T cells, or PBMCs came the material, which was cDNA or gDNA.

As handled by the study authors: Cell counts per sample came from amplifying reference gene primers. Produced via immunoSEQ multiplex PCR; TCRdb's table is partial and in-frame only. For V, J and clone size, that table is used; D and trimming come from the DNA. The sample shows some 250,000 clones, under 90% of them seen only once. The CDR3 has 15 amino acids. The germline CDR1 and CDR2 sequences are WNHNN and SYGVQD (reference sequence). The germline V and J ends were trimmed by 0 bases and 9 bases, with 15 bases remaining between them. Sequenced input: peripheral blood. V and J are TRBV10-1 and TRBJ2-1; possibly TRBD2 for D (5 bases). This TCR came from a woman in her late teens or twenties with acute or convalescent COVID-19. This CDR3 is CASSESTMGAFEQFF. The CDR3 region has the DNA TGCGCCAGCAGTGAGTCGACAATGGGAGCGTTTGAGCAGTTCTTC.